Shown below are 2 T cell receptor beta chains from a single sample sequenced in a study of cytomegalovirus exposure and HLA in healthy donors. 13 Jbeta primers and 60 Vbeta primers were used for the PCR. TCRdb's table, derived via immunoSEQ multiplex PCR, lists solely in-frame clones and lacks some. In the table there are over 200,000 clones, 70% to 80% of which are singletons. Specimen: PBMCs. The receptors were sampled from a woman aged 60-75 years in good health and CMV-seropositive.

The count of this clone is one. The rearrangement uses TRBV7-2 and TRBJ1-3; 8 bases are shared with TRBD1. This CDR3 spans 15 amino acids. Germline CDR1 reads SGHTA; CDR2 reads FQGNSA. Trimming at V came to 4 bases and at J to 2 bases, leaving 4 bases not matched to a gene. CDR3 nucleotides: TGTGCCAGCAGCTGGGGGACAGGAACTGGAAACACCATATATTTT. It specifies CASSWGTGTGNTIYF.

This clone was seen once. The chain uses TRBV7-9 and TRBJ2-3; maybe TRBD2 (6 bases). Germline V lookup: CDR1 SEHNR, CDR2 FQNEAQ (reference sequence). Deletions cut 6 bases from V and 4 bases from J, with 17 bases between. The CDR3 sequence is 15 residues long. CDR3 DNA sequence: TGTGCCAGCAGTTTCTGGGGGGTTCACGCAGATACGCAGTATTTT. Amino acid sequence: CASSFWGVHADTQYF.